This T cell receptor beta chain was identified in a study of regulatory T cells in long-lasting Graves disease. With regard to this clonotype: Its cognate antigen is unknown.

The CDR3 spans 14 residues. Germline values: CDR1 MNHEY, CDR2 SMNVEV (reference sequence). The time point: newly diagnosed GD, antithyroid drugs for less than 3 months. Scientists built the TCR library using RNA that was extracted from PBMCs. Findings and caveats of the study: Persistent disease preferred TRBV28, TRBJ1-2 and TRBJ2-5; new disease, TRBV20-1 and TRBJ2-1.

Construction of TCR beta libraries relied on iRepertoire HTBI primers and on Arm-PCR targeting CDR3 regions. Original methodology: Segment identification across samples yielded around 61 TRBV and about 13 TRBJ segments. Using its own MiXCR run on the multiplex PCR reads, TCRdb lists one record per CDR3 protein. The V and J calls, along with clone size, are taken from TCRdb and not from the paper's own processing. Of more than 400,000 distinct CDR3 sequences detected, less than 20% appear once; the ten largest clones hold about 10%. This sample was also put to use in a study of T cells in Graves' hyperthyroidism and ophthalmopathy. As reported in that work: It was a median approximately 6.9 months before onset that the model predicted ophthalmopathy.

J is TRBJ2-1 and V is TRBV27; TRBD2 might be the D (6 bases). The sequencing here drew on peripheral blood mononuclear cells (PBMCs), taken at new diagnosis, from a patient treated with antithyroid drugs. The source of this sequence is a woman between 25 and 40 years old with Graves disease. This chain's CDR3 is CAIRALPGGNEQFF. The CDR3 nucleotides read TGTGCGATTCGTGCGCTACCCGGGGGCAATGAGCAGTTCTTC.